This T cell receptor beta chain is from a study of T cells in Graves' hyperthyroidism and ophthalmopathy (dated by TCRdb to between 2017 and 2020). Looking at the study overall: Peripheral blood was collected at initial diagnosis, before any treatment. For training and testing, the 100 patients in the discovery cohort were randomly divided in a 7:3 ratio. To identify distinguishing TCR V-J signatures, a discovery cohort of 90 to 100 patients was used, comprising some 45 with Graves' ophthalmopathy and around 60 with stable Graves' hyperthyroidism. After sampling, hyperthyroidism patients received methimazole starting at 30 mg daily, and ophthalmopathy patients received high-dose intravenous methylprednisolone. The paper describes TCR Vbeta CDR3 sequencing of 120 to 150 peripheral blood samples, made up of under 50 ophthalmopathy patients, roughly 75 hyperthyroidism patients and about 17 progressor patients. Thyroid tissue and blood T-cell repertoires from roughly 6 Graves' hyperthyroidism patients were also compared in the study. An independent validation cohort of 18 to 20 hyperthyroidism patients and approximately 15 patients who later progressed to ophthalmopathy tested prospective prediction of ophthalmopathy.

The TCR beta CDR3 regions were amplified from the RNA transcripts. A first-round RT-PCR of the TCR CDR3 used the HTBI primer set with the Qiagen OneStep RT-PCR kit. A second multiplex PCR round built the libraries, followed by size selection and purification. Sequencing of the libraries was done on an Illumina HiSeq2000 using paired-end 100 bp reads. Per the source publication's procedure: Raw data were processed with SOAPnuke, discarding reads with adapters, uncalled bases, mean Phred below 15, or no exact constant-primer or identifier match. COPE v1.2.5 was used to merge high-quality paired reads, and clonotypes were defined as unique nucleotide sequences. MiTCR v1.1 was used to align clonotypes to the IMGT TRBV, TRBD and TRBJ reference segments. The analysis included only V-J combinations with a frequency above 0.0001, which together covered around 99% of the repertoires. The TCS score was defined as F50 (clonal expansion) divided by E x V (chaos), with BLOSUM62-based TCRdist calculated between CDR3 peptides within each V-J. Welch's t-statistics and random forest reduced approximately 520 V-J features to under 15, which were used in a naive Bayes classifier (R e1071). TCRdb reran the public reads through fastp at Q25 and MiXCR, keeping productive beta chains. For every CDR3 protein sequence, its rows merge into one entry that carries the most common genes and DNA. Clone size and V and J calls follow TCRdb, not the original study. The sample has 350,000 or so distinct CDR3 sequences on record, 15% to 20% of them singletons. Roughly 16% of the sample rests with the top ten.

Here is what the overall study found, with its caveats: In cross-validation, a model built on a 13 V-J signature told ophthalmopathy apart from stable hyperthyroidism with 85% to 90% sensitivity and approximately 81% specificity, and in testing the same model reached 80%/75%. Most expanded thyroid clonotypes (frequency above 0.001) were also detected in blood, suggesting blood repertoires may reflect thyroid immune responses. No statistical method was used to set the sample size in advance, and investigators knew the group allocation. In validation, progression to ophthalmopathy was predicted by the model with nearly 71% sensitivity and around 75% specificity, a median of about 6.4 months before onset.

Ophthalmopathy patients had moderately to severely active disease, with a Clinical Activity Score of 3 or more, a NOSPECS grade of 4 or more, and a disease duration of less than 3 months. Exclusion was applied to patients with uncontrolled infections, other autoimmune diseases, pregnancy or lactation. Diagnoses were established on the basis of clinical symptoms, serum thyroxine and TRAb, thyroid ultrasound, and orbital computed tomography. PBMCs were isolated from about 10 ml of fresh peripheral blood by Ficoll-Paque density gradient centrifugation. Total RNA was extracted with Trizol reagent, and quality was checked on an Agilent 2100 Bioanalyzer. The CDR3 contains 15 residues, cysteine and phenylalanine counted. Kept here is only the CDR3 DNA, which spans 45 bases and is read in frame from base 1. V is clipped by 3 bases and J by 2 bases, and the sequence between their germline boundaries is 11 bases long. Taken from the germline V gene, the CDR1 and CDR2 loops are MDHEN and SYDVKM.

At least ten counts were recorded for this clonotype. Its antigen target is currently unknown. Qualities for individual bases were not recorded, and no much larger clone is one base off. Here the chain combines TRBV28 and TRBJ1-5; the D gene is perhaps TRBD1, on 5 matching bases. This TCR was recovered from a woman aged 40-49 years with Graves' ophthalmopathy. The sample was blood. The CDR3 here reads CASSLTDVGNQPQHF. The sequenced DNA: TGTGCCAGCAGTTTGACAGATGTGGGCAATCAGCCCCAGCATTTT.